This TCR beta chain comes out of a study of tumor and adjacent non-tumor tissue in lung cancer. Study-level results: TCR diversity was significantly greater in tumor than normal lung tissue.

The library came from three nested PCR rounds adapted from ARM-PCR protocols. Each CDR3 protein gets one entry after TCRdb re-called the multiplex PCR reads with MiXCR. The table has around 75,000 distinct CDR3 sequences, around 65% seen once. The template was RNA from unsorted bulk tissue. The normal lung tissue was taken more than 3 cm from the tumor edge. Newly diagnosed lung cancer patients had thoracic surgery in China, August–November 2014, without prior chemotherapy. Germline values: CDR1 DFQATT, CDR2 SNEGSKA (reference sequence). The CDR3 extends over 18 amino acids. Notes on this clonotype: Its antigen is as yet unknown. An end of the junction does not agree with germline; a read error may underlie this.

Sequencing was performed on distant non-tumor lung tissue. The chain combines TRBV20-1 with TRBJ2-1; TRBD2 matches at 11 bases. The origin of this receptor is a woman aged 45-65 years with non-small cell lung cancer. Here the CDR3 reads CSAPKISGRESSYNEHFF. The CDR3 bases are TGCAGTGCTCCGAAGATTAGCGGGAGGGAAAGCTCATACAATGAGCATTTCTTC.